The entry below gives a single T cell receptor beta chain sequence along with its context. Its binding antigen is unknown. A much bigger clone sits one base away, suggesting this may be a read error. The data originate from a study of post-analysis software for immune sequencing data (dated by TCRdb to between 2014 and 2017). For the wider study: Relapsing-remitting, secondary progressive and progressive-relapsing multiple sclerosis were recorded as disease courses, and subtype annotation was lacking for some patients. The multiple sclerosis patient repertoires were compared with roughly twelve previously published healthy control repertoires from donors aged roughly 6 to 27 years. A subset of samples was prepared in parallel using single-end sample barcoding, then pooled and co-amplified after Illumina adapter ligation. General study outcomes and caveats: Direct clustering with F measure showed strong co-clustering of samples prepared in the same batch, prompting a batch-effect correction. The multiple sclerosis patient group was slightly younger than the control group. Compared with controls, multiple sclerosis patients had significantly lower normalized Chao1 diversity, a finding suggesting substantial peripheral T-cell clonal expansion. Patients showed significantly higher frequencies than controls for a few TRBV segments, among them TRBV5-6, TRBV5-1 and TRBV20-1.

The CDR3 runs 12 amino acids, cysteine and phenylalanine included. CDR3 DNA is the only sequence kept; it has 36 bases, read in frame from the first base. The library was built by means of PCR. The sample was run on an Illumina HiSeq 2500. Unique molecular identifiers were incorporated into TCR beta cDNA libraries to reduce PCR and sequencing biases. Every 1 to 10 million input T cells yielded roughly 500,000 cDNA molecules, meaning each molecule approximated one T cell. The patient libraries were prepared and sequenced using the same protocol as the earlier healthy control dataset. Samples belonging to the same batch were prepared together, multiplexed and sequenced on a shared HiSeq lane. Under the source paper's analysis protocol: MIGEC was used to process the raw barcoded reads, and molecular identifier groups with only a single read were discarded before consensus assembly and CDR3 extraction. Clonotype tables were post-analysed with VDJtools, and diversity was normalized by down-sampling all datasets to the smallest sample size. Repertoire overlap clustering matched CDR3 amino acid but not nucleotide sequences to correct batch-related cross-sample contamination. Clones were called with MiXCR by TCRdb after fastp trimmed the public reads at Q25, and only in-frame beta chains were retained. Entries that share a CDR3 protein sequence are merged under the most common genes and DNA. Clone size and V and J calls follow TCRdb, not the original study. Within this sample are roughly 540,000 distinct CDR3 sequences, with roughly 34% of them counted one time only. Roughly 6% of the sample comes from the top ten.

To demonstrate the VDJtools post-analysis software, TCR beta repertoires were profiled from the peripheral blood of 13 young patients with multiple sclerosis. Multiple sclerosis patients were children and adolescents aged roughly 6 to 16 years. Recombination joined TRBV12-3 or TRBV12-4 with TRBJ2-5; the D gene remains uncertain. This TCR derives from a girl aged 2 to 17 with multiple sclerosis. Sequencing input: blood. The CDR3 in this case is CVSCREQETQYF. The DNA reads TGTGTCAGCTGTCGTGAGCAAGAGACCCAGTACTTC.